The source of this T cell receptor (beta chain) is a study of shared T cell receptors in the human thymus. Here immunoSEQ multiplex PCR was the method, and the copy in TCRdb shows in-frame clones only, minus some. The table lists 600,000 or so clones, about 89% of them singletons, with 0.0094% in the top ten. From germline, CDR1 is LNHDA and CDR2 SQIVND (reference sequence). There are 15 residues in the CDR3. Trimming cost V 2 bases and J 4 bases, with 12 bases left between them. These same records also appear under a second study, on human thymus T cells.

The genes are TRBV19 and TRBJ2-1, with D possibly being TRBD2 (6 bases). Sequenced input: thymocytes. The receptor comes from a boy in the first two years of life with a congenital heart defect. This CDR3 reads CASSIIRESYNEQFF. The CDR3 DNA reads as TGTGCCAGTAGTATAATACGGGAGAGTTACAATGAGCAGTTCTTC.